A single sample gave rise to the 3 T cell receptor beta chains below, sequenced in a study of identical twins. TCRdb redid the calling of the 5' RACE reads with MiXCR, one entry per CDR3 protein. Among about 530,000 distinct CDR3 sequences, 13% to 15% were seen once, and the ten largest hold roughly 0.44%. The same sample was also used in a study of yellow fever vaccine responses in identical twins.

Sequencing was performed on CD4+ T cells sorted from blood. The receptors were gathered from a woman younger than 30 in good health.

This clonotype was seen at least ten times. The J gene is TRBJ1-2, the V gene TRBV12-3 or TRBV12-4; 8 nucleotides line up with TRBD1. CDR3 length equals 12 residues. V lost 3 bases to trimming and J lost 7 bases; unmatched junction nucleotides: 1. The DNA for the CDR3 is TGTGCCAGCAGTTTTCAGGGGGCTGGCTACACCTTC. Translation: CASSFQGAGYTF.

This clonotype has ten or more counts. V and J are TRBV5-1 and TRBJ1-1; 10 positions agree with TRBD1. Germline V CDR1 and CDR2: SGHRS, YFSETQ. The CDR3 has 16 residues. V shed 4 bases and J 1 base; nucleotides not matched to a gene: 7. The CDR3 DNA follows: TGCGCCAGCAGCCCGGGACAGGGGAATCCGAACACTGAAGCTTTCTTT. It specifies CASSPGQGNPNTEAFF.

The rearrangement uses TRBV12-3 or TRBV12-4 and TRBJ1-5, with D perhaps TRBD1 (5 bases). This CDR3 is 15 amino acids long. Trimming cost V 6 bases and J 0 bases, with 12 bases left between them. CDR3 nucleotide sequence: TGTGCCAGCAGCTCCCTCGGGGGTAGCAATCAGCCCCAGCATTTT. This translates into CASSSLGGSNQPQHF.